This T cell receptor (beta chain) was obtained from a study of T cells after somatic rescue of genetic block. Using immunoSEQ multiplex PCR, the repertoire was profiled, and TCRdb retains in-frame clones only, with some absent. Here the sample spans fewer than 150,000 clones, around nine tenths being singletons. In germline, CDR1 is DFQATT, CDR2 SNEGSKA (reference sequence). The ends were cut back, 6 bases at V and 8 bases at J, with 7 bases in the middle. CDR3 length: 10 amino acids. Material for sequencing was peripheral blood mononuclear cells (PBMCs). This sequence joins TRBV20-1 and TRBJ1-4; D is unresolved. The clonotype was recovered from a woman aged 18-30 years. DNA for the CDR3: TGCAGTGCCCCGGGAGAAAAACTGTTTTTT. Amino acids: CSAPGEKLFF.